This note documents a single TCR beta chain sequence. The data derive from a study of blood T cell repertoires in COVID-19. Whole-study context: There were acute and convalescent COVID-19 samples, and they came from the United States, Italy and Spain.

Trimming shortened V by 9 bases and J by 2 bases, and 10 bases separated the two germline ends. The CDR3 extends over 12 amino acids. Germline V gene lookup returns CDR1 LNHDA and CDR2 SQIVND (reference sequence). Measured with immunoSEQ multiplex PCR; TCRdb has only the in-frame clones, and not every one. This sample has 350,000 to 400,000 clones, with approximately 86% found just once. The source of this sequence is a woman in her sixties or seventies with COVID-19, enrolled during active disease. This chain joins TRBV19 and TRBJ2-5; possibly TRBD1 for D (6 bases). Sequenced: peripheral blood. The CDR3 region has the DNA TGTGCCAGCGGGACACTACAAGAGACCCAGTACTTC. Translating it yields CASGTLQETQYF.